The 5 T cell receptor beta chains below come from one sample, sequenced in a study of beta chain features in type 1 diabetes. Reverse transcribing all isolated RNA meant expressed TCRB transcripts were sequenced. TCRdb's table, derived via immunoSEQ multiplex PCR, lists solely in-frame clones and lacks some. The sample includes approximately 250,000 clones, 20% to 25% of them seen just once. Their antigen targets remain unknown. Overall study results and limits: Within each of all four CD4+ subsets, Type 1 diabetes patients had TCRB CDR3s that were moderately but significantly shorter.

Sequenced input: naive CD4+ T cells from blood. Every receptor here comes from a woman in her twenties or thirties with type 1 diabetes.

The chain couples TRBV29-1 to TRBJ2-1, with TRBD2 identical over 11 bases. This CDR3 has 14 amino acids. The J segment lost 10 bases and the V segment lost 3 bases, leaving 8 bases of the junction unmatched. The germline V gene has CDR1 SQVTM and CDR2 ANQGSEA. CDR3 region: CSVEVSGRAREQFF. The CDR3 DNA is TGCAGCGTTGAGGTTAGCGGGAGGGCCAGGGAGCAGTTCTTC.

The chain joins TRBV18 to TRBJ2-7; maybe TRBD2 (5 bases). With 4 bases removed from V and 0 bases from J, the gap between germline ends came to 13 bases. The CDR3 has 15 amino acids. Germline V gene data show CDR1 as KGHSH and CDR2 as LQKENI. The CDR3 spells CASSRSGESSYEQYF. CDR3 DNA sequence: TGTGCCAGCTCACGCTCCGGGGAAAGCTCCTACGAGCAGTACTTC.

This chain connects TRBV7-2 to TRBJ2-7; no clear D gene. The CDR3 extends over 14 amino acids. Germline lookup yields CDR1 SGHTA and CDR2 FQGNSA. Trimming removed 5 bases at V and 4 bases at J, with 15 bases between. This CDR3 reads CASSTQMWSYEQYF. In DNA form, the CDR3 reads TGTGCCAGCAGCACTCAAATGTGGTCTTACGAGCAGTACTTC.

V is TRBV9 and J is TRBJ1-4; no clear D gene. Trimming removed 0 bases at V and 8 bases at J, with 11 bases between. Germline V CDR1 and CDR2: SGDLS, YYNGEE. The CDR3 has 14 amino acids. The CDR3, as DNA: TGTGCCAGCAGCGTAGTGGGAGGATCCGAAAAACTGTTTTTT. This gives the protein CASSVVGGSEKLFF.

The CDR3 coding sequence is TGTGCCATCAGTGGGGGGGGCTACACAGATACGCAGTATTTT. Protein sequence: CAISGGGYTDTQYF. V usage is TRBV10-3 and J usage is TRBJ2-3; D perhaps matches TRBD2 (7 bases). CDR1 and CDR2 from the germline V gene are ENHRY and SYGVKD. With 4 bases removed from V and 2 bases from J, the gap between germline ends came to 10 bases. The CDR3 sequence is 14 residues long.